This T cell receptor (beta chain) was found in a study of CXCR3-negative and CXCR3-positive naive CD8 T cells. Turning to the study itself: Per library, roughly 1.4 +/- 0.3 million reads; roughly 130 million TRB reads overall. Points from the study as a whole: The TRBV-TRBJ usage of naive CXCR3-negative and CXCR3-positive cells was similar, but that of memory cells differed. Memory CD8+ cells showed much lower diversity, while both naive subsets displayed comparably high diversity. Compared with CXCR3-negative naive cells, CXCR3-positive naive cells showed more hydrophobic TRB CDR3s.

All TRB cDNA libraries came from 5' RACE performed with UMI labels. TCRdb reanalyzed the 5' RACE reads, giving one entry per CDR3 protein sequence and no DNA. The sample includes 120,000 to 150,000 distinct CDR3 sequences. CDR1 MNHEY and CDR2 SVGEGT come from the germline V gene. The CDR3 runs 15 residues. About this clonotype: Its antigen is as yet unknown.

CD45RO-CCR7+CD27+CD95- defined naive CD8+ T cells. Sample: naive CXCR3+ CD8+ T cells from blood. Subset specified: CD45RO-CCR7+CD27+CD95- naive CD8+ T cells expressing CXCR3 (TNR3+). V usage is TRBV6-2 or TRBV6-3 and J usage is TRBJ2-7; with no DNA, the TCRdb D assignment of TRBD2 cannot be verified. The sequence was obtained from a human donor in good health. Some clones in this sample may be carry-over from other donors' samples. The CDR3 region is CASSYLAGDPYEQYF.